The 13 T cell receptor beta chains given below trace back to one sample, sequenced in a study of T cells in Graves' hyperthyroidism and ophthalmopathy. Amplification of TCR beta CDR3 regions used RNA as the template. The HTBI primer set served for first-round RT-PCR of the TCR CDR3. TCRdb reprocessed the multiplex PCR reads with MiXCR, giving one entry per CDR3 protein. The table records 400,000 to 550,000 distinct CDR3 sequences, roughly 25% of them present only once. The sequencing sample was made of blood. The receptors originated from a woman under 40 with Graves' ophthalmopathy.

The chain joins TRBV5-1 to TRBJ1-3; TRBD1 is a possible D gene (5 bases). V was shortened by 0 bases and J by 2 bases, with 9 bases between the two germline ends. The CDR3 covers 15 residues. Germline loops: CDR1 SGHRS, CDR2 YFSETQ. The chain's CDR3 is CASSLGGTPGNTIYF. DNA for the CDR3: TGCGCCAGCAGCTTGGGAGGGACCCCTGGAAACACCATATATTTT.

This clonotype was seen repeatedly, ten times or more. J is TRBJ2-7 and V is TRBV6-5; tentative D call: TRBD1 (5 bases). V gave up 4 bases and J gave up 3 bases, with 16 bases separating them. CDR3 length: 15 residues. Germline CDR1 reads MNHEY; CDR2 reads SVGAGI. The chain's CDR3 is CASSSPRSGYYEQYF. Written as DNA, the CDR3 is TGTGCCAGCAGTTCCCCTAGGTCAGGGTACTACGAGCAGTACTTC.

The gene calls are TRBV12-3 or TRBV12-4 and TRBJ2-5; possibly TRBD2 for D (7 bases). Trimming cost V 0 bases and J 8 bases, with 10 bases left between them. The CDR3 spans 13 residues. The CDR3 nucleotides are TGTGCCAGCAGTTTAGCGGGGGGGCCAACCCAGTACTTC. Its protein is CASSLAGGPTQYF.

This clonotype was recorded many times. V usage is TRBV28 and J usage is TRBJ2-7, with D perhaps assigned TRBD1 or TRBD2 (6 bases each). V lost 3 bases and J lost 9, with 21 bases in between. The CDR3 loop spans 15 amino acids. Germline V gives CDR1 MDHEN, CDR2 SYDVKM. Here the CDR3 DNA reads TGTGCCAGCAGTTTTCGACTAGGGGGGCGGGTCGGGCAGTACTTC. It encodes CASSFRLGGRVGQYF.

This clonotype was picked up many times. The chain carries TRBV11-2 and TRBJ2-7; TRBD1 agrees at 8 bases. Germline assignment: CDR1 SGHAT and CDR2 FQNNGV. The CDR3 runs to 14 residues. Trimming at V came to 5 bases and at J to 3 bases, leaving 6 bases not matched to a gene. CDR3 coding DNA: TGTGCCAGCAGCATCAGGGGGCGACTCTACGAGCAGTACTTC. Protein product: CASSIRGRLYEQYF.

Ten or more counts support this clonotype. CDR3 nucleotide sequence: TGCAGCTCTGTGGGGTCCTGGGGCACTGAAGCTTTCTTT. Its protein product is CSSVGSWGTEAFF. This sequence joins TRBV29-1 and TRBJ1-1; D gene unclear. CDR1 SQVTM and CDR2 ANQGSEA come from the germline V gene. The CDR3 runs to 13 residues. Trimming removed 8 bases at V and 4 bases at J, with 17 bases between. Full variable domain (outside the CDR3, taken from reference TRBV29-1 and TRBJ1-1): SAVISQKPSRDICQRGTSLTIQCQVDSQVTMMFWYRQQPGQSLTLIATANQGSEATYESGFVIDKFPISRPNLTFSTLTVSNMSPEDSSIYLCSSVGSWGTEAFFGQGTRLTVV.

There are a few counts of this clonotype. The gene calls are TRBV10-1 and TRBJ1-5; tentative D call: TRBD1 (5 bases). The V and J ends lost 5 bases and 3 bases respectively, with 20 bases between them. Germline V lookup: CDR1 WNHNN, CDR2 SYGVQD (reference sequence). The CDR3 is 17 residues long. CDR3 protein: CASSRIVARGLNQPQHF. In DNA form, the CDR3 reads TGCGCCAGCAGTCGAATCGTGGCGCGGGGACTCAATCAGCCCCAGCATTTT.

This clonotype occurred many times. For the CDR3, the DNA is TGTGCCAGCAGTTTGTCTGGGCATCAGCCCCAGCATTTT. This sequence encodes CASSLSGHQPQHF. This chain uses TRBV27 with TRBJ1-5; D remains unclear. Trimming stripped 3 bases from V and 5 bases from J, with 8 bases between. The V gene's germline CDR1 is MNHEY and CDR2 SMNVEV (reference sequence). The CDR3 is made up of 13 amino acids.

Only a few counts were recorded for this clonotype. The chain carries TRBV6-1 and TRBJ2-2; maybe TRBD1 (5 bases). The CDR3 loop spans 15 amino acids. Germline V gives CDR1 MNHNS, CDR2 SASEGT. With 6 bases removed from V and 3 bases from J, the gap between germline ends came to 14 bases. Here the CDR3 reads CASRPTGVHTGELFF. Written as DNA, the CDR3 is TGTGCCAGCAGGCCTACAGGCGTCCACACCGGGGAGCTGTTTTTT.

This clonotype was detected a few times. The CDR3 region is CASSLSLPAGNTEAFF. In DNA form, the CDR3 reads TGTGCCAGTAGTCTCTCCCTCCCGGCAGGAAACACTGAAGCTTTCTTT. The chain is built from TRBV19 and TRBJ1-1; the D is unclear. Germline CDR1 and CDR2: LNHDA and SQIVND (reference sequence). The V gene lost 5 bases and the J gene lost 2 bases, with 18 bases spanning the gap. This CDR3 region has 16 residues.

This chain joins TRBV20-1 and TRBJ2-2; D unclear. CDR1 and CDR2 (germline): DFQATT, SNEGSKA (reference sequence). The CDR3 is made up of 15 amino acids. V was pared by 4 bases and J by 1 base, with 13 bases between. This chain's CDR3 is CSANLWAVNTGELFF. For the CDR3, the DNA is TGCAGTGCTAACCTTTGGGCGGTGAACACCGGGGAGCTGTTTTTT.

The genes are TRBV6-1 and TRBJ1-2; D is perhaps TRBD1 (5 bases). This CDR3 is 14 amino acids long. Germline-derived CDR1 and CDR2 are MNHNS and SASEGT. The ends were cut back, 6 bases at V and 2 bases at J, with 13 bases in the middle. CDR3 residues: CASRREGINYGYTF. The CDR3 DNA follows: TGTGCCAGCAGAAGGGAGGGGATCAACTATGGCTACACCTTC.

This clonotype was seen many times. The chain recombines TRBV2 with TRBJ1-2, with D tentatively TRBD1 (5 bases). The CDR3 spans 13 residues. V was pared by 1 base and J by 7 bases, with 10 bases between. Germline-derived CDR1 and CDR2 are SNHLY and FYNNEI. The CDR3 here is CASSEERGGGYTF. As DNA, the CDR3 is TGTGCCAGCAGTGAAGAGAGGGGTGGTGGCTACACCTTC. The whole variable domain, filled in from reference TRBV2 and TRBJ1-2, reads EPEVTQTPSHQVTQMGQEVILRCVPISNHLYFYWYRQILGQKVEFLVSFYNNEISEKSEIFDDQFSVERPDGSNFTLKIRSTKLEDSAMYFCASSEERGGGYTFGSGTRLTVV.